The source of this T cell receptor beta chain is a study of identical twins. TCRdb independently ran MiXCR on the 5' RACE reads; one entry per CDR3 protein. The sample lists 1,800,000 or so distinct CDR3 sequences, more than 30% occurring once. Worth noting for this clonotype: Its ends do not fully match the called genes, so a read error is possible.

The CDR3 has 11 amino acids. The germline gives CDR1 SEHNR, CDR2 FQNEAQ (reference sequence). Sample: cord blood. This sequence joins TRBV7-9 and TRBJ2-1, with a possible D match to TRBD1 (6 bases). The receptor was isolated from a newborn girl in good health. The DNA of the CDR3 is TGTTCCAGCGGCGTAGGGGGTGAGCAGTTCTTC. It is translated as CSSGVGGEQFF.